The 28 T cell receptor beta chains in this list originate from one sample, sequenced in a study of T cell responses to AZD1222 COVID-19 vaccine (dated by TCRdb to the early 2020s). Library preparation used the immunoSEQ multiplex PCR assay. TCRdb re-hosts the immuneACCESS table, in-frame sequences only. Its copies lack some clones; in the studies checked, an unresolved V gene accounts for under half of them, and the cause for the rest is not known. Here the sample has 120,000 to 150,000 clones; 75% to 90% occur a single time. The ten largest clonotypes hold around 4.1% of the sample. Interpreted using the paper, the time point label stands for: baseline before first vaccination. What the treatment or condition label conveys for this sample: meningococcal conjugate vaccine given as trial control. Sample: peripheral blood, taken on day 0 of MenACWY control vaccination. The receptors shown here come from an adult in good health.

V usage is TRBV19 and J usage is TRBJ2-2; D ambiguous. V was clipped by 5 bases and J by 2 bases, with 6 bases between them. Germline V gene data show CDR1 as LNHDA and CDR2 as SQIVND (reference sequence). The CDR3 has 13 amino acids. The CDR3 region is CASSLANTGELFF. The CDR3 DNA reads TGTGCCAGTAGTTTGGCTAACACCGGGGAGCTGTTTTTT. Complete variable domain (other parts from reference TRBV19 and TRBJ2-2): DGGITQSPKYLFRKEGQNVTLSCEQNLNHDAMYWYRQDPGQGLRLIYYSQIVNDFQKGDIAEGYSVSREKKESFPLTVTSAQKNPTAFYLCASSLANTGELFFGEGSRLTVL.

V gene TRBV30 combines with J gene TRBJ1-5, with D perhaps TRBD1 (6 bases). Germline V gene sequence: CDR1 GTSNPN, CDR2 SVGIG (reference sequence). CDR3 size: 13 residues. V lost 3 bases, J lost 7 bases, and 13 bases lay in between. CDR3 bases: TGTGCCTGGAGAGGGAGGGGGGACCAGCCCCAGCATTTT. Its translation: CAWRGRGDQPQHF.

Of note for this clone: At one boundary the junction diverges from the germline segment, which might be a read error. The sample contains more than one DNA sequence encoding this CDR3. V is TRBV12-3 or TRBV12-4 and J is TRBJ2-2; D remains ambiguous. The CDR3 has 12 residues. The CDR3 DNA reads TGTGCCAGCAGCTTAGGGACCGGGGAGCTGTTTTTT. This translates into CASSLGTGELFF.

V gene TRBV2 combines with J gene TRBJ1-2; D perhaps matches TRBD1 (5 bases). V dropped 4 bases and J dropped 6 bases, with 9 bases sitting between them. The CDR3 loop spans 12 amino acids. In germline, CDR1 is SNHLY, CDR2 FYNNEI. The DNA of the CDR3 is TGTGCCAGCAGTGCTCAGGGAAATGGCTACACCTTC. As protein: CASSAQGNGYTF.

The CDR3 protein is CATSSRGGDQPQHF. The CDR3 DNA reads as TGTGCCACCAGTAGCCGGGGAGGGGATCAGCCCCAGCATTTT. The chain carries TRBV24-1 and TRBJ1-5, with D tentatively TRBD1 (5 bases). Germline CDR1 KGHDR, CDR2 SFDVKD. The CDR3 loop spans 14 amino acids. The germline V and J ends were trimmed by 6 bases and 5 bases, with 13 bases remaining between them.

This chain joins TRBV19 and TRBJ1-1; TRBD1 might be the D (5 bases). The V end lost 1 base, the J end lost 0 bases, and 12 bases lay between the germline ends. The length of the CDR3 is 16 residues. The germline V gene has CDR1 LNHDA and CDR2 SQIVND (reference sequence). The CDR3 DNA follows: TGTGCCAGTAGTATAGGGGGGAGAGTCATGAACACTGAAGCTTTCTTT. Amino acid sequence: CASSIGGRVMNTEAFF.

The V call is TRBV19, the J call TRBJ1-1; D remains unclear. CDR1 is LNHDA and CDR2 is SQIVND in the germline V gene (reference sequence). V shed 3 bases and J shed 5 bases, with 16 bases lying between them. CDR3 length: 15 residues. The CDR3 protein is CASSIRSGSWTEAFF. CDR3 in DNA: TGTGCCAGTAGTATCAGATCAGGAAGTTGGACTGAAGCTTTCTTT.

V usage is TRBV27 and J usage is TRBJ1-4, with D perhaps matching TRBD1 (5 bases). CDR1 MNHEY and CDR2 SMNVEV come from the germline V gene (reference sequence). With 4 bases removed from V and 3 bases from J, the gap between germline ends came to 9 bases. This CDR3 contains 14 residues. The CDR3 region has the DNA TGTGCCAGCAGTTATGGGGGGTCTAATGAAAAACTGTTTTTT. This sequence encodes CASSYGGSNEKLFF.

The chain couples TRBV29-1 to TRBJ2-1; D could derive from TRBD1 or TRBD2 (6 bases each). Germline CDR1 and CDR2: SQVTM and ANQGSEA. V lost 5 bases, J lost 5 bases, and 19 bases lay in between. This CDR3 comprises 15 residues. CDR3 amino acids: CSVSWGARIDNEQFF. For the CDR3, the DNA is TGCAGCGTTAGTTGGGGGGCGAGAATCGACAATGAGCAGTTCTTC.

This clone was counted a few times. V gene TRBV19 combines with J gene TRBJ2-5; 12 bases align to TRBD2. This CDR3 has 20 amino acids. J lost 2 bases, V lost 6 bases, and 19 bases had no gene match. The V gene's germline CDR1 is LNHDA and CDR2 SQIVND (reference sequence). This CDR3 reads CASSPRGLLAGGPRQETQYF. The CDR3 DNA reads TGTGCCAGTAGCCCCAGGGGGCTTCTAGCGGGGGGGCCTCGGCAAGAGACCCAGTACTTC.

V and J are TRBV9 and TRBJ1-2; TRBD1 matches 12 bases. This CDR3 has 16 residues. Germline V lookup: CDR1 SGDLS, CDR2 YYNGEE. V trimming: 0 bases; J trimming: 9 bases; junction bases outside the gene matches: 9. The CDR3 nucleotides are TGTGCCAGCAGCGTAGGGGGACAGGGGGCGCGGTTCAGCTACACCTTC. It codes for CASSVGGQGARFSYTF.

This clone was found once. J is TRBJ1-2 and V is TRBV29-1; no clear D gene. In germline, CDR1 is SQVTM, CDR2 ANQGSEA. V was pared by 1 base and J by 3 bases, with 12 bases between. There are 14 residues in the CDR3. This chain's CDR3 is CSVEVRDTYYGYTF. The CDR3 bases are TGCAGCGTTGAAGTTAGAGACACCTACTATGGCTACACCTTC.

The chain joins TRBV28 to TRBJ1-2; 7 bases fit TRBD1. The CDR3 sequence is 13 residues long. Germline CDR1 and CDR2: MDHEN and SYDVKM. V lost 6 bases and J lost 1; bases outside the gene matches: 2. CDR3 loop: CASRRGLNYGYTF. CDR3 bases: TGTGCCAGCAGGAGGGGGCTTAACTATGGCTACACCTTC.

J is TRBJ2-6 and V is TRBV11-2, with D perhaps matching TRBD1 (6 bases). The V gene lost 5 bases and the J gene lost 0 bases, with 17 bases spanning the gap. This CDR3 is built from 18 residues. In germline, CDR1 is SGHAT, CDR2 FQNNGV. CDR3 in DNA: TGTGCCAGCAGCCACCGGACAGTTGGCGACTCTGGGGCCAACGTCCTGACTTTC. Translated, it gives CASSHRTVGDSGANVLTF.

This clone was counted a few times. This chain joins TRBV30 and TRBJ1-3; D unclear. Trimming took off 5 bases at V and 0 bases at J, with 11 bases between the two ends. The CDR3 spans 14 residues. Germline values: CDR1 GTSNPN, CDR2 SVGIG (reference sequence). The CDR3 is CAWGGGSSGNTIYF. DNA for the CDR3: TGTGCCTGGGGCGGAGGGTCCTCTGGAAACACCATATATTTT.

The V and J genes are TRBV5-1 and TRBJ2-6; D not resolved. CDR1 SGHRS and CDR2 YFSETQ come from the germline V gene. V was pared by 2 bases and J by 3 bases, with 0 bases between. The CDR3 covers 12 residues. DNA for the CDR3: TGCGCCAGCAGCTTTGGGGCCAACGTCCTGACTTTC. Protein product: CASSFGANVLTF.

V is TRBV10-2 and J is TRBJ1-3; 7 positions match TRBD1. Germline CDR1 WSHSY, CDR2 SAAADI. There are 14 residues in the CDR3. V lost 10 bases and J lost 0; bases outside the gene matches: 6. The CDR3 region is CATTQGISGNTIYF. As DNA, the CDR3 is TGCGCCACCACACAGGGGATCTCTGGAAACACCATATATTTT.

The chain employs TRBV6-4 and TRBJ1-2, with 7 bases that match TRBD1. The CDR3 is 14 residues long. Germline V gene lookup returns CDR1 MRHNA and CDR2 SNTAGT. V shed 0 bases, J shed 6 bases, and the junction held 4 bases outside the gene matches. This CDR3 is CASSDSGTVDGYTF. The CDR3 DNA is TGTGCCAGCAGTGACTCAGGGACAGTCGATGGCTACACCTTC.

This sequence joins TRBV11-2 and TRBJ1-6; TRBD1 matches 7 bases. V shed 4 bases and J 5 bases; nucleotides not matched to a gene: 2. Germline loops: CDR1 SGHAT, CDR2 FQNNGV. The CDR3 covers 14 residues. The chain's CDR3 is CASSSQGDNSPLHF. The CDR3 DNA reads TGTGCCAGCAGCTCGCAGGGGGATAATTCACCCCTCCACTTT.

The chain recombines TRBV10-3 with TRBJ1-6, with D uncertain. The CDR3 extends over 12 amino acids. V was trimmed by 6 bases and J by 7 bases, leaving 7 bases between them. CDR1 ENHRY and CDR2 SYGVKD come from the germline V gene. In DNA form, the CDR3 reads TGTGCCATCAGGTCACAGAATTCACCCCTCCACTTT. Protein product: CAIRSQNSPLHF.

This clone was seen more than once but under ten times. The rearrangement joins TRBV7-3 to TRBJ2-2; D ambiguous. CDR3 length: 13 amino acids. Looked up from germline, CDR1 is SGHTA and CDR2 is FQGTGA. V lost 6 bases to trimming and J lost 1 base, with 6 bases between them. CDR3 region: CASRDGNTGELFF. CDR3 nucleotides: TGTGCCAGCAGGGACGGGAACACCGGGGAGCTGTTTTTT.

This rearrangement joins TRBV29-1 to TRBJ1-1; no reliable D call. The CDR3 spans 15 residues. Germline V gene sequence: CDR1 SQVTM, CDR2 ANQGSEA. Trimming shortened V by 7 bases and J by 1 base, and 19 bases separated the two germline ends. The CDR3 sequence: CSAAAEPLRNTEAFF. CDR3 DNA sequence: TGCAGCGCCGCAGCGGAACCCTTGAGGAACACTGAAGCTTTCTTT.

This CDR3 is CASSLGEGAYGYTF. In DNA form, the CDR3 reads TGTGCCAGCAGCTTAGGGGAGGGGGCCTATGGCTACACCTTC. This chain links TRBV11-2 with TRBJ1-2; 7 bases match TRBD1. The trim removed 1 base at V and 4 bases at J, leaving 3 bases unmatched. The CDR3 has 14 amino acids. Germline V gene data show CDR1 as SGHAT and CDR2 as FQNNGV.

J is TRBJ2-1 and V is TRBV18, with no clear D. Trimming cost V 3 bases and J 10 bases, with 13 bases left between them. The CDR3 runs 13 residues. The germline CDR1 and CDR2 sequences are KGHSH and LQKENI. For the CDR3, the DNA is TGTGCCAGCTCACCTAAAGACTGGGGAGAGCAGTTCTTC. Translation: CASSPKDWGEQFF. Complete variable domain (other parts from reference TRBV18 and TRBJ2-1): NAGVMQNPRHLVRRRGQEARLRCSPMKGHSHVYWYRQLPEEGLKFMVYLQKENIIDESGMPKERFSAEFPKEGPSILRIQQVVRGDSAAYFCASSPKDWGEQFFGPGTRLTVL.

This rearrangement joins TRBV3-1 (or the pseudogene TRBV3-2) to TRBJ2-2, with 8 bases matching TRBD1. Germline V gene lookup returns CDR1 LGHDT and CDR2 YNNKEL (reference sequence). With V trimmed by 1 base and J by 1 base, 17 bases remained unmatched. CDR3 size: 21 residues. The DNA for the CDR3 is TGTGCCAGCAGCCAAGTGTTTGCGGGTATGGGGACAGGCCTGAACACCGGGGAGCTGTTTTTT. It encodes CASSQVFAGMGTGLNTGELFF.

The J gene is TRBJ2-2, the V gene TRBV9, with D hard to call. The CDR3 contains 15 residues. In germline, CDR1 is SGDLS, CDR2 YYNGEE. V lost 0 bases and J 4 bases, leaving 10 bases between the germline ends. The CDR3 DNA is TGTGCCAGCAGCGTAGAGGCGGATTTCACCGGGGAGCTGTTTTTT. This encodes CASSVEADFTGELFF.

CDR3 sequence reads: CSASGGIYKRETEAFF. The DNA for the CDR3 is TGCAGTGCTAGTGGAGGGATCTACAAACGGGAAACTGAAGCTTTCTTT. This sequence joins TRBV20-1 and TRBJ1-1, with D unresolved. CDR1 DFQATT and CDR2 SNEGSKA come from the germline V gene (reference sequence). CDR3 size: 16 residues. Trimming stripped 3 bases from V and 5 bases from J, with 22 bases between.

The gene calls are TRBV9 and TRBJ1-2; D remains ambiguous. Germline values: CDR1 SGDLS, CDR2 YYNGEE. The CDR3 has 15 amino acids. The germline V and J ends were trimmed by 2 bases and 2 bases, with 13 bases remaining between them. The CDR3 DNA reads as TGTGCCAGCAGCGTTCTTTCGGCGGGAAACTATGGCTACACCTTC. The encoded protein is CASSVLSAGNYGYTF. Full variable domain (rest looked up from reference TRBV9 and TRBJ1-2): DSGVTQTPKHLITATGQRVTLRCSPRSGDLSVYWYQQSLDQGLQFLIQYYNGEERAKGNILERFSAQQFPDLHSELNLSSLELGDSALYFCASSVLSAGNYGYTFGSGTRLTVV.